A selection of T cell receptor beta chains follows, all from one sample in a study of T cell repertoires and Cas9 in healthy adults. Method: immunoSEQ multiplex PCR; TCRdb's copy keeps in-frame clones and lacks some. The profile shows approximately 14,000 clones, around nine tenths of them singletons. Sequenced material: Tregs (CD4+, CD25+, CD127-, CD137-, CD154-) from PBMCs; culture status not recorded. The receptors were gathered from a human donor in good health. The CDR3 runs from the conserved cysteine through the conserved F or W. A D gene is named only where the DNA matches it firmly. A clone size is listed for some rows: how often the clone was seen (once, few, many), or a class if it is expanded.

TRBV5-1	TRBJ2-7	.	.	CASSFGSEYEQYF	TGCGCCAGCAGCTTTGGGTCAGAATACGAGCAGTACTTC
TRBV19	TRBJ1-3	.	.	CASSLVGNTIYF	TGTGCCAGTAGTCTAGTCGGAAACACCATATATTTT
TRBV7-9	TRBJ1-1	.	.	CASSLDVRITEAFF	TGTGCCAGCAGCTTAGACGTCCGAATCACTGAAGCTTTCTTT
TRBV5-1	TRBJ1-2	.	.	CASSSLGVIRGYTF	TGCGCCAGCAGCTCCCTCGGGGTAATTCGTGGCTACACCTTC
TRBV4-1	TRBJ2-1	.	once	CASSQALVLATEQFF	TGCGCCAGCAGCCAAGCATTAGTCCTTGCCACTGAGCAGTTCTTC
TRBV11-2	TRBJ1-4	TRBD1	few	CASRLGGTENEKLFF	TGTGCCAGCAGGTTAGGCGGGACAGAGAATGAAAAACTGTTTTTT
TRBV6-1	TRBJ1-2	.	once	CASSEGRRGGGYGYTF	TGTGCCAGCAGTGAAGGGCGACGAGGGGGTGGCTATGGCTACACCTTC
TRBV6-6	TRBJ1-5	.	.	CASRRAEAGRNQPQHF	TGTGCCAGCAGACGCGCGGAAGCAGGGAGGAATCAGCCCCAGCATTTT
TRBV19	TRBJ2-5	TRBD2	.	CASSGLAGGEETQYF	TGTGCCAGTAGCGGACTAGCGGGGGGGGAGGAGACCCAGTACTTC
TRBV7-9	TRBJ1-4	.	.	CASSPGLGATNEKLFF	TGTGCCAGCAGCCCCGGACTGGGAGCAACTAATGAAAAACTGTTTTTT
TRBV19	TRBJ2-4	TRBD1	.	CASQGDKNIQYF	TGTGCCAGTCAGGGGGACAAAAACATTCAGTACTTC
TRBV19	TRBJ2-5	TRBD2	.	CASSDIRGAGGRETQYF	TGTGCCAGTAGTGACATCAGGGGAGCGGGGGGAAGAGAGACCCAGTACTTC
TRBV2	TRBJ2-7	.	few	CASRGAGGLSYEQYF	TGTGCCAGCAGGGGGGCAGGGGGGCTCTCCTACGAGCAGTACTTC
TRBV5-1	TRBJ2-3	.	.	CASSVGTDTQYF	TGCGCCAGCAGTGTAGGCACAGATACGCAGTATTTT
TRBV19	TRBJ1-5	.	.	CASRIGPAGGQPQHF	TGTGCCAGTAGGATAGGTCCTGCGGGGGGGCAGCCCCAGCATTTT
TRBV5-6	TRBJ2-3	.	.	CASSPYRADTQYF	TGTGCCAGCAGCCCCTACAGGGCCGATACGCAGTATTTT
TRBV10-2	TRBJ2-7	.	.	CASSGYSYEQYF	TGCGCCAGCAGTGGATACAGCTACGAGCAGTACTTC
TRBV19	TRBJ2-1	TRBD1	.	CASSSRDRVEQFF	TGTGCCAGTAGTAGCCGGGACAGAGTTGAGCAGTTCTTC
TRBV7-9	TRBJ2-3	.	few	CASSLAQEATDTQYF	TGTGCCAGCAGCTTAGCCCAAGAGGCCACAGATACGCAGTATTTT
TRBV11-2	TRBJ1-3	.	.	CASRTTGDSGNTIYF	TGTGCCAGCAGGACGACGGGGGATTCTGGAAACACCATATATTTT
TRBV5-1	TRBJ2-7	.	.	CASRGSPSSYEQYF	TGCGCCAGCAGGGGGAGCCCGAGCTCCTACGAGCAGTACTTC
TRBV5-1	TRBJ1-1	TRBD1	.	CASRSLGETGGSTEAFF	TGCGCCAGCAGATCCCTGGGGGAGACAGGGGGGAGCACTGAAGCTTTCTTT
TRBV6-1	TRBJ1-2	.	.	CATQAWNGYTF	TGTGCCACTCAGGCCTGGAATGGCTACACCTTC
TRBV19	TRBJ2-7	TRBD1	.	CASSGNRDRGLHEQYF	TGTGCCAGTAGTGGAAACCGGGACAGGGGGCTCCACGAGCAGTACTTC
TRBV19	TRBJ1-2	.	.	CASSMGSGRGYGYTF	TGTGCCAGTAGTATGGGCAGCGGGCGCGGCTATGGCTACACCTTC
TRBV30	TRBJ2-7	.	once	CAWSGRLREQYF	TGTGCCTGGAGTGGGCGATTAAGAGAGCAGTACTTC
TRBV27	TRBJ1-5	.	.	CASSTHRRTYSNQPQHF	TGTGCCAGCAGTACCCACAGGAGGACCTATAGCAATCAGCCCCAGCATTTT
TRBV6-5	TRBJ2-7	TRBD1	.	CASSHGTESSYEQYF	TGTGCCAGCAGCCATGGGACAGAGAGCTCCTACGAGCAGTACTTC
TRBV7-8	TRBJ2-7	.	.	CASSPVLGNYEQYF	TGTGCCAGCAGCCCAGTTTTGGGAAACTACGAGCAGTACTTC
TRBV5-1	TRBJ2-2	.	.	CASSAGQGYTGELFF	TGCGCCAGCAGCGCAGGCCAGGGGTACACCGGGGAGCTGTTTTTT
TRBV9	TRBJ2-1	.	.	CASSVVGAYNEQFF	TGTGCCAGCAGCGTAGTGGGGGCCTACAATGAGCAGTTCTTC
TRBV10-3	TRBJ1-6	TRBD1	.	CAISVGDRASPLHF	TGTGCCATCAGTGTCGGGGACAGGGCTTCACCCCTCCACTTT
TRBV5-1	TRBJ1-6	.	.	CASSLTGRDSPLHF	TGCGCCAGCAGCTTGACAGGGAGGGATTCACCCCTCCACTTT
TRBV5-1	TRBJ2-2	.	.	CASSTARSANTGELFF	TGCGCCAGCAGCACCGCCCGTTCCGCGAACACCGGGGAGCTGTTTTTT
TRBV6-1	TRBJ2-3	.	.	CASSEEKPGGLSTDTQYF	TGTGCCAGCAGTGAAGAAAAGCCTGGCGGGCTCAGCACAGATACGCAGTATTTT
TRBV5-1	TRBJ1-1	.	.	CASSLDLQGTEAFF	TGCGCCAGCAGCTTGGATTTGCAAGGCACTGAAGCTTTCTTT
TRBV7-9	TRBJ1-1	.	once	CASSLPHTEAFF	TGTGCCAGCAGCCTACCTCACACTGAAGCTTTCTTT
TRBV4-1	TRBJ1-3	.	.	CASSQVRGNTIYF	TGCGCCAGCAGCCAAGTCAGAGGAAACACCATATATTTT
TRBV7-8	TRBJ1-5	.	.	CASSLFWGARAPNQPQHF	TGTGCCAGCAGCTTATTTTGGGGGGCAAGGGCCCCTAATCAGCCCCAGCATTTT
TRBV2	TRBJ2-1	.	.	CASSGTRRNEQFF	TGTGCCAGCAGTGGGACACGGCGGAATGAGCAGTTCTTC
TRBV9	TRBJ2-5	TRBD2	once	CASSVGLAAETQYF	TGTGCCAGCAGCGTGGGACTAGCGGCGGAGACCCAGTACTTC
TRBV2	TRBJ2-5	.	.	CASSESGNQETQYF	TGTGCCAGCAGTGAGAGCGGAAATCAAGAGACCCAGTACTTC
TRBV7-9	TRBJ1-1	.	few	CASTPRGRLKAFF	TGTGCCAGCACCCCTCGCGGGCGATTGAAAGCTTTCTTT
TRBV18	TRBJ1-4	.	.	CASSPQVTGEKLFF	TGTGCCAGCTCACCACAGGTGACGGGTGAAAAACTGTTTTTT
TRBV28	TRBJ1-6	.	once	CATAESSISSYNSPLHF	TGTGCCACCGCGGAGTCCTCGATCAGCTCCTATAATTCACCCCTCCACTTT
TRBV6-5	TRBJ1-1	.	.	CASRSLRGSTTEAFF	TGTGCCAGCAGGAGCCTAAGAGGGTCTACCACTGAAGCTTTCTTT
TRBV7-8	TRBJ2-7	.	.	CASSLNAGNEQYF	TGTGCCAGCAGCTTAAATGCGGGGAACGAGCAGTACTTC
TRBV9	TRBJ2-2	TRBD1	.	CASSLSSPGQGSTGELFF	TGTGCCAGCAGCTTAAGTTCGCCGGGACAGGGGTCCACCGGGGAGCTGTTTTTT